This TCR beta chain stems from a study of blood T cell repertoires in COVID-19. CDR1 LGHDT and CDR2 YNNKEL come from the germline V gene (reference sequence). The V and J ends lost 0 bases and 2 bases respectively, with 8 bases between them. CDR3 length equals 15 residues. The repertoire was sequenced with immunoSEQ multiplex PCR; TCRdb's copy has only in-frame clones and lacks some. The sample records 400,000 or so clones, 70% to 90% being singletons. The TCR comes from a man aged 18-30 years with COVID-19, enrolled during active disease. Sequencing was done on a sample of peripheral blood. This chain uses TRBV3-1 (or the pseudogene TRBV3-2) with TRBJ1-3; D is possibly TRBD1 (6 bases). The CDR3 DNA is TGTGCCAGCAGCCAAGACCCAGGGGCTGGAAACACCATATATTTT. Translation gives CASSQDPGAGNTIYF.